The subject of this entry is one TCR beta chain. This sample stems from a study of glioma-infiltrating T cells after dendritic cell vaccination. Study in general: Patients had newly diagnosed or recurrent glioblastoma and received dendritic cell vaccines. Autologous tumor lysate-pulsed dendritic cell vaccination was given between the early 2000s and the early 2010s.

With 8 bases removed from V and 1 base from J, the gap between germline ends came to 16 bases. Per the germline V gene, CDR1 is MRHNA and CDR2 is SNTAGT. The CDR3 is 15 amino acids. No glioblastoma patient carried an isocitrate dehydrogenase mutation. TCRB CDR3 was amplified from 2 ug genomic DNA or less. Produced via immunoSEQ multiplex PCR; TCRdb's table is partial and in-frame only. The table lists about 82,000 clones, 70% to 90% of them singletons. This receptor was obtained from a human donor with glioblastoma. The sample in question was blood, obtained before dendritic cell vaccination. The chain couples TRBV6-4 to TRBJ2-3; D is unresolved. The DNA for the CDR3 is TGTGCCAGCGGCTCAGGCTCATCGGGCACAGATACGCAGTATTTT. Translated: CASGSGSSGTDTQYF.